The sequence of this T cell receptor (beta chain) was determined in a study of vaccination effects on CD4 cells after COVID-19. Before sequencing, viral peptide pools were used by the ViraFEST assay to expand antigen-specific CD4+ T cells. When nine to ten days of culture had elapsed, CD4+ T cells were isolated. The vaccine recipients had no prior SARS-CoV-2 infection, with negative nucleocapsid antibodies. J gave up 2 bases and V 4 bases, and 1 base lay outside the gene matches. Per germline, CDR1 SGHTA and CDR2 FQGTGA. This CDR3 is built from 15 residues. Some clones are missing from TCRdb's copy, which holds only in-frame ones; the method was immunoSEQ multiplex PCR. The repertoire holds about 73,000 clones, with roughly 79% as singletons. Only a few counts were recorded for this clone. Its specificity is unknown.

The material was CD4+ T cells from PBMCs cultured with HCoV-NL63 spike peptides, obtained before COVID-19 vaccination. The origin of this receptor is a human donor who received a COVID-19 vaccine. The chain links TRBV7-3 to TRBJ2-1, with TRBD2 matching 11 bases. The CDR3 sequence is CASSSSGGPYNEQFF. CDR3 coding DNA: TGTGCCAGCAGCTCTAGCGGGGGGCCCTACAATGAGCAGTTCTTC.